Below are 16 T cell receptor beta chains sequenced from a single sample in a study of shared clonotypes between healthy human individuals. Generated by immunoSEQ multiplex PCR, the TCRdb table keeps only in-frame clones and is missing some. Here the sample spans more than 400,000 clones, roughly 80% being singletons. The sequenced material came from PBMCs. The receptors come from a woman aged 40 to 50 in good health. Some clones in this sample may be carry-over from other donors' samples.

V usage is TRBV29-1 and J usage is TRBJ2-1; D remains unclear. The V gene lost 2 bases and the J gene lost 9 bases, with 8 bases spanning the gap. CDR3 length equals 11 residues. Germline lookup yields CDR1 SQVTM and CDR2 ANQGSEA. The CDR3 coding sequence is TGCAGCGTTGAATGGGTCGGTGAGCAGTTCTTC. Amino acid sequence: CSVEWVGEQFF.

The J gene is TRBJ2-7, the V gene TRBV6-6; D remains ambiguous. Germline CDR1 and CDR2: MNHNY and SVGAGI (reference sequence). With 0 bases removed from V and 7 bases from J, the gap between germline ends came to 4 bases. This CDR3 has 11 amino acids. CDR3 coding DNA: TGTGCCAGCAGTTACTCGAGGGAGCAGTACTTC. Translated, it gives CASSYSREQYF.

V gene TRBV6-4 combines with J gene TRBJ2-1, with TRBD2 matching over 9 bases. After removal of 10 bases from V and 8 bases from J, the junction contained 9 bases not matched to a gene. This CDR3 region has 13 residues. Germline values: CDR1 MRHNA, CDR2 SNTAGT. CDR3 protein: CATREGPAYEQFF. CDR3 sequence (DNA): TGTGCCACGCGGGAGGGCCCGGCCTATGAGCAGTTCTTC.

The V and J genes are TRBV25-1 and TRBJ2-7; TRBD2 agrees at 10 bases. The junction had 6 bases not matched to a gene; V was cut back by 5 bases and J by 2 bases. The CDR3 has 15 amino acids. Germline V gene sequence: CDR1 MGHDK, CDR2 SYGVNS. The CDR3 region has the DNA TGTGCCAGCAGTCCCAGGACTAGCGGAACCTACGAGCAGTACTTC. It specifies CASSPRTSGTYEQYF.

This chain connects TRBV7-2 to TRBJ2-3; D unresolved. The germline V and J ends were trimmed by 1 base and 7 bases, with 18 bases remaining between them. This CDR3 region has 16 residues. Germline V gives CDR1 SGHTA, CDR2 FQGNSA. This CDR3 is CASSLEVSARVNTQYF. Here the CDR3 DNA reads TGTGCCAGCAGCTTAGAAGTGAGCGCCCGGGTAAATACGCAGTATTTT.

The chain recombines TRBV6-1 with TRBJ2-3; tentative D call: TRBD2 (6 bases). Germline lookup yields CDR1 MNHNS and CDR2 SASEGT. CDR3 length: 12 residues. The ends were cut back, 7 bases at V and 4 bases at J, with 9 bases in the middle. CDR3 DNA sequence: TGTGCCAGCACGGGAGTCTCAGATACGCAGTATTTT. Translating gives CASTGVSDTQYF.

The chain recombines TRBV27 with TRBJ1-5; perhaps TRBD1 as D (6 bases). V was pared by 4 bases and J by 9 bases, with 16 bases between. This CDR3 has 14 residues. Germline V CDR1 and CDR2: MNHEY, SMNVEV (reference sequence). The CDR3 spells CASSSLGGDGPQHF. CDR3 nucleotide sequence: TGTGCCAGCAGTTCCCTAGGGGGGGACGGGCCCCAGCATTTT.

The chain links TRBV2 to TRBJ2-7; possible D gene TRBD2, 5 bases. Trimming took 3 bases from V and 4 from J, leaving 10 bases between them. The CDR3 extends over 13 amino acids. Germline V lookup: CDR1 SNHLY, CDR2 FYNNEI. The CDR3 region has the DNA TGTGCCAGCAGTGAGGATCGGGGATACGAGCAGTACTTC. This codes for CASSEDRGYEQYF.

The chain carries TRBV6-1 and TRBJ2-3, with D perhaps TRBD2 (5 bases). CDR3 length: 13 residues. Trimming left V 6 bases short and J 4 bases short, with 11 bases between. Germline CDR1 MNHNS, CDR2 SASEGT. The CDR3 DNA sequence: TGTGCCAGCAGGGGGAGCAGCTCAGATACGCAGTATTTT. Amino acid sequence: CASRGSSSDTQYF.

The chain couples TRBV15 to TRBJ2-3; D ambiguous. Germline CDR1 is LNHNV and CDR2 is YYDKDF (reference sequence). The CDR3 consists of 13 residues. The V gene lost 4 bases and the J gene lost 5 bases, with 10 bases spanning the gap. Here the CDR3 reads CATSTSGGDTQYF. CDR3 nucleotide sequence: TGTGCCACCAGCACTTCCGGTGGAGATACGCAGTATTTT.

V and J are TRBV11-2 and TRBJ1-4; D gene unclear. Germline V gives CDR1 SGHAT, CDR2 FQNNGV. The CDR3 length is 14 residues. The V end lost 1 base, the J end lost 4 bases, and 7 bases lay between the germline ends. As DNA, the CDR3 is TGTGCCAGCAGCTTAGGTCAGAATAATGAAAAACTGTTTTTT. Translating gives CASSLGQNNEKLFF.

The V call is TRBV11-2, the J call TRBJ2-1, with TRBD2 matching 7 bases. Germline V lookup: CDR1 SGHAT, CDR2 FQNNGV. After removal of 1 base from V and 8 bases from J, the junction contained 5 bases not matched to a gene. The CDR3 extends over 14 amino acids. CDR3 residues: CASSLVGGPYEQFF. CDR3 coding DNA: TGTGCCAGCAGCTTAGTGGGAGGGCCCTATGAGCAGTTCTTC.

This clone was seen a single time. The chain combines TRBV11-2 with TRBJ2-7; 8 nucleotides match TRBD1. Trimming took 5 bases from V and 4 from J; bases not matched to a gene: 19. Germline V gene sequence: CDR1 SGHAT, CDR2 FQNNGV. The CDR3 totals 18 residues. CDR3 DNA: TGTGCCAGCAGCCCAATACGGGGCGCGACAGGGGTTTTGTACGAGCAGTACTTC. It yields the protein CASSPIRGATGVLYEQYF. The full variable domain, with the rest looked up from reference TRBV11-2 and TRBJ2-7, is EAGVAQSPRYKIIEKRQSVAFWCNPISGHATLYWYQQILGQGPKLLIQFQNNGVVDDSQLPKDRFSAERLKGVDSTLKIQPAKLEDSAVYLCASSPIRGATGVLYEQYFGPGTRLTVT.

This clone was seen only once. A far more abundant clone sits one base away, making this likely a read error. The chain links TRBV27 to TRBJ1-2, with D hard to call. From germline, CDR1 is MNHEY and CDR2 SMNVEV (reference sequence). The CDR3 is 13 amino acids. The chain's CDR3 is CASSLSGGYGCTF. The DNA for the CDR3 is TGTGCCAGCAGTTTATCCGGTGGCTATGGCTGCACCTTC.

Comments on this clone: A read error is the likely source, as a far larger clone sits one nucleotide away. Distinct nucleotide sequences in the sample also encode this CDR3. This chain links TRBV28 with TRBJ1-1; D unclear. The germline gives CDR1 MDHEN, CDR2 SYDVKM. Trimming removed 1 base from V and 1 base from J, with 10 bases in between. The CDR3 length is 15 residues. The CDR3 bases are TGTGCCAGCAGTTTATTGGGGTTAGGGAACACTGAAGCTTTCTTT. Its protein is CASSLLGLGNTEAFF. Complete variable domain (other parts from reference TRBV28 and TRBJ1-1): DVKVTQSSRYLVKRTGEKVFLECVQDMDHENMFWYRQDPGLGLRLIYFSYDVKMKEKGDIPEGYSVSREKKERFSLILESASTNQTSMYLCASSLLGLGNTEAFFGQGTRLTVV.

Worth noting for this clone: This may be a read error: a much more frequent sequence differs by one nucleotide. The CDR3, as DNA: TGTGCCAGCAGCTTTAACAGGGGCACCGGGGAGCTGTTTTTT. The encoded protein is CASSFNRGTGELFF. The chain joins TRBV7-9 to TRBJ2-2; 7 nucleotides agree with TRBD1. The CDR3 totals 14 residues. The V gene's germline CDR1 is SEHNR and CDR2 FQNEAQ (reference sequence). Trimming took 3 bases from V and 4 from J; bases not matched to a gene: 2.